This T cell receptor (beta chain) is drawn from a study of cytomegalovirus exposure and HLA in healthy donors. Comment on this clone: The antigen is not known.

The PCR ran on 60 Vbeta and 13 Jbeta primers. TCRdb's copy holds only in-frame clones and misses some; the assay was immunoSEQ multiplex PCR. The data contain hundreds of thousands of clones, 60% to 80% of them seen just once; the ten biggest clones take up less than 4.5%. V shed 1 base and J 7 bases; nucleotides not matched to a gene: 10. This CDR3 region has 15 residues. The germline V gene encodes CDR1 LNHNV and CDR2 YYDKDF (reference sequence). General study points: The study labeled more than 150 TCR beta chains cytomegalovirus-associated.

This chain links TRBV15 with TRBJ2-7, with TRBD1 matching over 7 bases. The TCR was taken from a male donor in good health and CMV-seronegative. The specimen sequenced was PBMCs. The CDR3 loop reads CATSRVAQGVGEQYF. CDR3 DNA: TGTGCCACCAGCAGAGTGGCGCAGGGGGTTGGGGAGCAGTACTTC.